Included here is one T cell receptor beta chain sequence, with context. The data were taken from a study of glioma-infiltrating T cells after dendritic cell vaccination. Study overall: Treatment, given 2003 to 2012, was autologous tumor lysate-pulsed dendritic cell vaccination.

Assay used: immunoSEQ multiplex PCR; TCRdb lists only in-frame clones, some missing. The repertoire consists of 80,000 to 100,000 clones, with 70% to 80% occurring once and the leading ten covering 5.5% to 7%. Per the germline V gene, CDR1 is MNHEY and CDR2 is SMNVEV (reference sequence). V was clipped by 3 bases and J by 9 bases, with 9 bases between them. The CDR3 runs 12 residues. Isocitrate dehydrogenase mutation was absent in all glioblastoma patients. Sequences were derived from blood, sampled before dendritic cell vaccination. The genes are TRBV27 and TRBJ2-1; TRBD1 is a possible D gene (5 bases). This clonotype was obtained from a human donor with glioblastoma. CDR3 region: CASSFQGTEQFF. The CDR3 DNA reads as TGTGCCAGCAGTTTTCAGGGTACTGAGCAGTTCTTC.